A single sample is the source of the 21 T cell receptor beta chains below, sequenced in a study of blood T cell repertoires in COVID-19. Sequencing was performed with immunoSEQ multiplex PCR; in TCRdb, only in-frame clones are kept and a portion is missing. The data contain 110,000 or so clones, more than 80% of them singletons. Sample: peripheral blood. These receptor sequences come from a man between 65 and 85 years old with active or convalescent COVID-19.

The chain carries TRBV28 and TRBJ1-5; D gene unclear. V lost 3 bases and J lost 0, with 6 bases in between. Germline V CDR1 and CDR2: MDHEN, SYDVKM. The CDR3 spans 14 residues. The CDR3 spells CASSLRLSNQPQHF. The CDR3 coding sequence is TGTGCCAGCAGTTTGAGACTTAGCAATCAGCCCCAGCATTTT.

The rearrangement uses TRBV24-1 and TRBJ2-1; D gene unclear. With 6 bases removed from V and 7 bases from J, the gap between germline ends came to 9 bases. Looked up from germline, CDR1 is KGHDR and CDR2 is SFDVKD. The CDR3 runs 12 residues. The CDR3, as DNA: TGTGCCACCAGTTCCCGCGGTAATGAGCAGTTCTTC. It encodes CATSSRGNEQFF.

The DNA of the CDR3 is TGTGCCAGCAGTTTTTCCGGGACAGGGGACGGTCAGCCCCAGCATTTT. It encodes CASSFSGTGDGQPQHF. The chain employs TRBV28 and TRBJ1-5; 10 bases match TRBD1. With 3 bases clipped from V and 6 bases from J, the junction kept 8 bases outside the gene matches. Germline V gene lookup returns CDR1 MDHEN and CDR2 SYDVKM. The CDR3 has 16 residues.

In its sample, this clone was seen a few times. The rearrangement links TRBV28 to TRBJ1-3; the D gene is possibly TRBD1 (5 bases). The CDR3 length is 15 residues. The germline V gene encodes CDR1 MDHEN and CDR2 SYDVKM. V lost 3 bases and J 5 bases, leaving 14 bases between the germline ends. The CDR3 loop reads CASSFGGGERNTIYF. CDR3 nucleotides: TGTGCCAGCAGTTTTGGTGGGGGGGAAAGAAACACCATATATTTT.

V is TRBV7-6 and J is TRBJ1-4, with a possible D match to TRBD1 (6 bases). The ends were cut back, 1 base at V and 3 bases at J, with 6 bases in the middle. The CDR3 loop spans 14 amino acids. Germline CDR1 and CDR2: SGHVS and FNYEAQ. CDR3 amino acids: CASSLGTANEKLFF. In nucleotides, the CDR3 is TGTGCCAGCAGCTTAGGGACAGCTAATGAAAAACTGTTTTTT. The full variable domain, its missing parts supplied by reference TRBV7-6 and TRBJ1-4, is GAGVSQSPRYKVTKRGQDVALRCDPISGHVSLYWYRQALGQGPEFLTYFNYEAQQDKSGLPNDRFSAERPEGSISTLTIQRTEQRDSAMYRCASSLGTANEKLFFGSGTQLSVL.

The V call is TRBV28, the J call TRBJ2-1; 10 bases line up with TRBD2. This CDR3 is 15 amino acids long. V shed 1 base and J 5 bases; nucleotides not matched to a gene: 2. CDR1 is MDHEN and CDR2 is SYDVKM in the germline V gene. CDR3 sequence: CASSLFTSGNNEQFF. DNA of the CDR3: TGTGCCAGCAGTTTATTTACTAGCGGGAACAATGAGCAGTTCTTC.

The rearrangement links TRBV28 to TRBJ2-7; TRBD1 might be the D (6 bases). Germline V gives CDR1 MDHEN, CDR2 SYDVKM. This CDR3 is 13 amino acids long. V shed 4 bases and J shed 5 bases, with 12 bases lying between them. The CDR3 loop reads CASSSGARDEQYF. The CDR3 DNA reads TGTGCCAGCAGTTCAGGGGCCAGAGACGAGCAGTACTTC. Combining the CDR3 with reference TRBV28 and TRBJ2-7 gives the whole variable domain DVKVTQSSRYLVKRTGEKVFLECVQDMDHENMFWYRQDPGLGLRLIYFSYDVKMKEKGDIPEGYSVSREKKERFSLILESASTNQTSMYLCASSSGARDEQYFGPGTRLTVT.

This chain joins TRBV2 and TRBJ1-2, with no clear D. The CDR3 sequence is 13 residues long. V lost 6 bases and J 2 bases, leaving 10 bases between the germline ends. CDR1 is SNHLY, CDR2 FYNNEI, per germline. CDR3 loop: CASRDDGNYGYTF. CDR3 bases: TGTGCCAGCAGGGATGACGGGAACTATGGCTACACCTTC.

There are a few counts of this clone. The chain is built from TRBV4-2 and TRBJ1-1; D is unresolved. Looked up from germline, CDR1 is LGHNA and CDR2 is YNFKEQ. The CDR3 loop spans 14 amino acids. The V and J ends lost 0 bases and 4 bases respectively, with 9 bases between them. The CDR3 protein is CASSQERDPTEAFF. In nucleotides, the CDR3 is TGTGCCAGCAGCCAAGAGAGGGATCCCACTGAAGCTTTCTTT.

This clone was counted between two and nine times. This chain uses TRBV6-2 or TRBV6-3 with TRBJ2-7; 8 bases align to TRBD1. V dropped 1 base and J dropped 3; count of bases not matched to a gene: 5. The CDR3 consists of 15 residues. Germline loops: CDR1 MNHEY, CDR2 SVGEGT. The CDR3 DNA sequence: TGTGCCAGCAGTTACTTCCAGGGGGCCCGCTACGAGCAGTACTTC. The encoded protein is CASSYFQGARYEQYF.

V is TRBV19 and J is TRBJ2-1; 8 bases match TRBD1. With 3 bases clipped from V and 7 bases from J, the junction kept 8 bases outside the gene matches. Per the germline V gene, CDR1 is LNHDA and CDR2 is SQIVND (reference sequence). The CDR3 covers 15 residues. This chain's CDR3 is CASSILGQGHNEQFF. The CDR3, as DNA: TGTGCCAGTAGTATCCTCGGACAGGGCCATAATGAGCAGTTCTTC.

The rearrangement links TRBV6-5 to TRBJ1-2; tentatively, D is TRBD1 (5 bases). The CDR3 contains 14 residues. CDR1 and CDR2 from the germline V gene are MNHEY and SVGAGI. V was cut by 2 bases and J by 8 bases, with 15 bases left in between. CDR3 in DNA: TGTGCCAGCAGTTACCCCGGGGGAGGAGGGGGCTACACCTTC. The encoded protein is CASSYPGGGGGYTF.

The chain carries TRBV28 and TRBJ2-7, with 10 bases aligning to TRBD2. The CDR3 covers 15 residues. Trimming cost V 9 bases and J 4 bases; bases outside gene matches: 12. Germline-derived CDR1 and CDR2 are MDHEN and SYDVKM. CDR3 residues: CASRSGGLALYEQYF. CDR3 coding DNA: TGTGCCAGTCGATCGGGGGGACTAGCGTTGTACGAGCAGTACTTC.

The chain carries TRBV6-1 and TRBJ2-7; 7 bases map to TRBD2. Per germline, CDR1 MNHNS and CDR2 SASEGT. This CDR3 has 16 amino acids. V was clipped by 2 bases and J by 0 bases; unmatched bases: 7. CDR3: CASSESRREHSYEQYF. The CDR3 DNA reads TGTGCCAGCAGTGAAAGTAGGCGGGAGCACTCCTACGAGCAGTACTTC.

The chain couples TRBV30 to TRBJ1-2; weak D call: TRBD1 (5 bases). This CDR3 has 14 amino acids. Germline V gene data show CDR1 as GTSNPN and CDR2 as SVGIG (reference sequence). The germline V and J ends were trimmed by 5 bases and 4 bases, with 17 bases remaining between them. The CDR3 protein is CAWDMAAGLYGYTF. In DNA, the CDR3 is TGTGCCTGGGACATGGCCGCGGGGCTCTATGGCTACACCTTC.

This clone was seen only once. V usage is TRBV5-5 and J usage is TRBJ2-1; 8 nucleotides align to TRBD2. The CDR3 totals 15 residues. V shed 2 bases and J 3 bases; nucleotides not matched to a gene: 4. From germline, CDR1 is SGHKS and CDR2 YYEKEE (reference sequence). CDR3 sequence (DNA): TGTGCCAGCAGCTTTACTAGCGGTCTCTACAATGAGCAGTTCTTC. Translated, it gives CASSFTSGLYNEQFF.

This clone was picked up a small number of times. V gene TRBV11-2 combines with J gene TRBJ2-3; 10 bases fit TRBD2. V trimming: 4 bases; J trimming: 2 bases; junction bases outside the gene matches: 9. Germline lookup yields CDR1 SGHAT and CDR2 FQNNGV. The CDR3 is 17 amino acids. The CDR3 reads CASSSVGLAGVTDTQYF. CDR3 in DNA: TGTGCCAGCAGCTCCGTGGGTCTAGCGGGAGTCACAGATACGCAGTATTTT.

The rearrangement joins TRBV18 to TRBJ2-7; 8 nucleotides align to TRBD2. Losses at the gene ends were 6 bases for V and 5 bases for J; bases not matched to a gene: 12. The CDR3 covers 15 residues. Germline V gene lookup returns CDR1 KGHSH and CDR2 LQKENI. The CDR3 DNA follows: TGTGCCAGCTCCCTTCGGCGGGAGGCCCCCAACGAGCAGTACTTC. Translation gives CASSLRREAPNEQYF.

The chain has TRBV28 and TRBJ1-5; 10 bases line up with TRBD1. Germline V gene lookup returns CDR1 MDHEN and CDR2 SYDVKM. The CDR3 covers 17 residues. Losses at the gene ends were 2 bases for V and 1 base for J; bases not matched to a gene: 5. The CDR3 reads CASSLVGTGVSNQPQHF. CDR3 coding DNA: TGTGCCAGCAGTTTAGTAGGGACAGGGGTAAGCAATCAGCCCCAGCATTTT.

This clone was counted a single time. This sequence joins TRBV1 and TRBJ1-5; the table's D call TRBD1 went unverified against the DNA. TRBV1 is a pseudogene. The CDR3 is 15 amino acids. The CDR3: CTSSPPTRIPQPQHF. CDR3 nucleotide sequence: TGCACCAGCAGCCCCCCGACACGGATCCCTCAGCCCCAGCATTTT.

The chain recombines TRBV27 with TRBJ2-7; the match to TRBD2 covers 14 bases. V lost 6 bases to trimming and J lost 4 bases; unmatched junction nucleotides: 5. This CDR3 is 15 amino acids long. Germline V CDR1 and CDR2: MNHEY, SMNVEV (reference sequence). The CDR3, as DNA: TGTGCCAGCAGGGGACTAGCGGGAGTCGGTTACGAGCAGTACTTC. The encoded protein is CASRGLAGVGYEQYF.